This TCR beta chain was sequenced during a study of cytomegalovirus exposure and HLA in healthy donors. CDR1 is LGHNA and CDR2 is YSLEER in the germline V gene. This CDR3 is 13 amino acids long. V lost 0 bases, J lost 12 bases, and 12 bases lay in between. Unrecorded immune exposure was likely among donors, who were nominally healthy when sampled. PCR was performed using 60 Vbeta and 13 Jbeta primers. The protocol was immunoSEQ multiplex PCR, while the TCRdb copy is restricted to in-frame clones and leaves out a portion. In the table there are under 200,000 clones, 65% to 85% of which are singletons. The chain links TRBV4-3 to TRBJ2-1, with D unresolved. This sequence originates from a woman between 45 and 65 years old in good health and CMV-seropositive. Sample: PBMCs. The CDR3 is CASSQETLSGQFF. In nucleotides, the CDR3 is TGCGCCAGCAGCCAAGAAACCTTATCGGGGCAGTTCTTC.